A single sample gave rise to the 10 T cell receptor beta chains below, sequenced in a study of control samples from healthy donors and cancer patients. Only in-frame clones appear in the TCRdb table, and some are missing; sequencing was by immunoSEQ multiplex PCR. The data hold just over 150,000 clones, with 85% to 95% observed a single time. The sample consisted of blood. These receptors all come from a woman aged 40 to 50 in good health.

The chain joins TRBV27 to TRBJ1-4; 8 bases align to TRBD1. Germline V gene lookup returns CDR1 MNHEY and CDR2 SMNVEV (reference sequence). Losses at the gene ends were 5 bases for V and 11 bases for J; bases not matched to a gene: 7. The CDR3 contains 13 residues. The CDR3 region is CASSLGQAEKLFF. In DNA form, the CDR3 reads TGTGCCAGCAGTCTGGGACAGGCCGAGAAACTGTTTTTT.

Only one count was recorded for this clone. This chain connects TRBV9 to TRBJ2-3; 7 bases match TRBD2. With V trimmed by 0 bases and J by 5 bases, 9 bases remained unmatched. This CDR3 has 16 amino acids. Germline loops: CDR1 SGDLS, CDR2 YYNGEE. The CDR3 DNA reads as TGTGCCAGCAGCGTAGGGGGGGGAGGGCCGGTAGATACGCAGTATTTT. Protein product: CASSVGGGGPVDTQYF.

This CDR3 reads CASSLNRGSTPLHF. CDR3 nucleotide sequence: TGTGCCAGCAGCTTAAACAGGGGTTCGACACCCCTCCACTTT. The chain couples TRBV7-3 to TRBJ1-6, with TRBD1 matching 7 bases. This CDR3 has 14 residues. V lost 1 base and J lost 11; bases outside the gene matches: 5. Germline V lookup: CDR1 SGHTA, CDR2 FQGTGA.

The chain is built from TRBV11-3 and TRBJ2-2; D might be TRBD2 (5 bases). Germline CDR1 SGHNT, CDR2 YENEEA. The V end was cut by 5 bases, the J end by 7 bases, with 14 bases between. The CDR3 is 14 residues long. The CDR3 protein is CASSLREGHGELFF. The CDR3 DNA reads TGTGCCAGCAGCCTAAGAGAGGGTCACGGGGAGCTGTTTTTT.

V gene TRBV5-5 combines with J gene TRBJ2-3; TRBD2 aligns across 8 bases. V was clipped by 1 base and J by 0 bases; unmatched bases: 4. Per the germline V gene, CDR1 is SGHKS and CDR2 is YYEKEE (reference sequence). The CDR3 covers 16 residues. The CDR3, as DNA: TGTGCCAGCAGCTTGAATAGCGGGACAAGCACAGATACGCAGTATTTT. Amino acid sequence: CASSLNSGTSTDTQYF.

This rearrangement joins TRBV5-1 to TRBJ2-2, with 8 positions matching TRBD2. V dropped 4 bases and J dropped 3; count of bases not matched to a gene: 5. Germline loops: CDR1 SGHRS, CDR2 YFSETQ. There are 15 residues in the CDR3. This chain's CDR3 is CASSQSGSHTGELFF. The DNA for the CDR3 is TGCGCCAGCAGCCAAAGCGGGAGCCACACCGGGGAGCTGTTTTTT. The full variable domain, in which reference TRBV5-1 and TRBJ2-2 provide the parts outside the CDR3, is KAGVTQTPRYLIKTRGQQVTLSCSPISGHRSVSWYQQTPGQGLQFLFEYFSETQRNKGNFPGRFSGRQFSNSRSEMNVSTLELGDSALYLCASSQSGSHTGELFFGEGSRLTVL.

This chain uses TRBV7-2 with TRBJ2-7; 7 positions match TRBD1. From germline, CDR1 is SGHTA and CDR2 FQGNSA. The CDR3 is 15 amino acids. Trimming at V came to 5 bases and at J to 2 bases, leaving 9 bases not matched to a gene. CDR3 residues: CASSPAGTVTYEQYF. In nucleotides, the CDR3 is TGTGCCAGCAGCCCGGCCGGGACAGTGACCTACGAGCAGTACTTC.

This rearrangement joins TRBV5-5 to TRBJ1-5; TRBD1 is a possible D gene (6 bases). The length of the CDR3 is 14 residues. Germline V gene lookup returns CDR1 SGHKS and CDR2 YYEKEE (reference sequence). V was pared by 2 bases and J by 1 base, with 7 bases between. The CDR3 spells CASSFGQSNQPQHF. The CDR3 DNA follows: TGTGCCAGCAGCTTCGGACAGAGCAATCAGCCCCAGCATTTT.

This clone was recorded a few times. J is TRBJ1-6 and V is TRBV7-6; 7 nucleotides align to TRBD1. This CDR3 is built from 15 residues. V shed 7 bases and J 10 bases; nucleotides not matched to a gene: 13. The germline gives CDR1 SGHVS, CDR2 FNYEAQ. The CDR3 region has the DNA TGTGCCAGCAAACTTACCGGAGGGGGACAGTCACCCCTCCACTTT. Encoded protein: CASKLTGGGQSPLHF.

The chain uses TRBV9 and TRBJ1-4, with 8 bases aligning to TRBD1. In germline, CDR1 is SGDLS, CDR2 YYNGEE. The CDR3 has 16 residues. Trimming at V came to 0 bases and at J to 7 bases, leaving 8 bases not matched to a gene. CDR3 bases: TGTGCCAGCAGCGTAGGCAGGGGGCGAGGAAGTGAAAAACTGTTTTTT. This encodes CASSVGRGRGSEKLFF.